What follows is one T cell receptor beta chain and its context. Original handling: The assay estimated nucleated cells by amplifying reference gene primers. Method: immunoSEQ multiplex PCR; TCRdb's copy keeps in-frame clones and lacks some. D and trimming come from the DNA, and the V and J calls and clone size come from that table. The top ten hold 8.5% to 10% of the sample, which has 68,000 or so clones, around 80% seen once. This sample is drawn from a study of blood T cell repertoires in COVID-19. As for the study in general: PBMCs, B-cell-depleted T cells, or T cells were the source of the cDNA or gDNA that made up the material.

The sequence was obtained from a woman aged 45-60 years with acute or convalescent COVID-19. The sequenced sample consisted of peripheral blood.

The CDR3: CASSDSGGPSGELFF. The CDR3 region has the DNA TGTGCCAGCAGTGATTCGGGAGGGCCTAGCGGGGAGCTGTTTTTT. This chain connects TRBV2 to TRBJ2-2, with TRBD2 matching 8 bases. This CDR3 region has 15 residues. Germline V gene lookup returns CDR1 SNHLY and CDR2 FYNNEI. After removal of 3 bases from V and 7 bases from J, the junction contained 7 bases not matched to a gene.